The 7 T cell receptor beta chains presented below share a single source sample, sequenced in a study of blood T cell repertoires in COVID-19. Some clones are missing from TCRdb's copy, which holds only in-frame ones; the method was immunoSEQ multiplex PCR. The table lists about 200,000 clones, around nine tenths of them singletons. What was sequenced was peripheral blood. These receptor sequences come from a young man with active or convalescent COVID-19.

The chain employs TRBV30 and TRBJ1-1; unclear D gene. V was trimmed by 0 bases and J by 5 bases, leaving 10 bases between them. The CDR3 sequence is 13 residues long. Looked up from germline, CDR1 is GTSNPN and CDR2 is SVGIG (reference sequence). The DNA of the CDR3 is TGTGCCTGGAGTGTATTGGGAGAGACTGAAGCTTTCTTT. This translates into CAWSVLGETEAFF. The variable domain in full, completed from reference TRBV30 and TRBJ1-1, reads SQTIHQWPATLVQPVGSPLSLECTVEGTSNPNLYWYRQAAGRGLQLLFYSVGIGQISSEVPQNLSASRPQDRQFILSSKKLLLSDSGFYLCAWSVLGETEAFFGQGTRLTVV.

The CDR3 bases are TGTGCCAGCAGCCCCTACAGCTATGGCTACACCTTC. Translation: CASSPYSYGYTF. This sequence joins TRBV7-8 and TRBJ1-2, with D unclear. The germline V gene has CDR1 SGHVS and CDR2 FQNEAQ. The CDR3 is 12 amino acids. With 5 bases removed from V and 4 bases from J, the gap between germline ends came to 8 bases.

The chain links TRBV5-4 to TRBJ2-3, with 10 positions matching TRBD2. Germline CDR1 and CDR2: SGHNT and YYREEE (reference sequence). The CDR3 is 15 residues long. V dropped 1 base and J dropped 7; count of bases not matched to a gene: 6. CDR3 DNA: TGTGCCAGCAGCTTGACGAGCGGGGGGGCGAATACGCAGTATTTT. Translation: CASSLTSGGANTQYF.

The rearrangement joins TRBV30 to TRBJ1-2; D is ambiguous. Germline CDR1 GTSNPN, CDR2 SVGIG (reference sequence). Trimming pared 2 bases from V and 2 bases from J, leaving 30 bases between. The CDR3 sequence is 20 residues long. The CDR3 DNA is TGTGCCTGGAGTTCTACCCTCGTGGTCACCATCTCGGCGGGGAACTATGGCTACACCTTC. Translated, it gives CAWSSTLVVTISAGNYGYTF.

This clone was counted once. The chain employs TRBV5-6 and TRBJ1-1, with D possibly TRBD1 on 6 matching bases. The V end was cut by 0 bases, the J end by 4 bases, with 13 bases between. This CDR3 has 15 residues. Germline-derived CDR1 and CDR2 are SGHDT and YYEEEE. CDR3 protein: CASSLEGRGSTEAFF. CDR3 bases: TGTGCCAGCAGCTTGGAAGGCAGGGGATCCACTGAAGCTTTCTTT.

The rearrangement links TRBV27 to TRBJ2-6; the D is unclear. Per germline, CDR1 MNHEY and CDR2 SMNVEV (reference sequence). This CDR3 contains 13 residues. Trimming left V 7 bases short and J 1 base short, with 5 bases between. The CDR3 here is CASTPSGANVLTF. The CDR3 nucleotides read TGTGCCAGCACCCCTTCTGGGGCCAACGTCCTGACTTTC.

CDR3 loop: CASSAERKEKLFF. The CDR3 DNA sequence: TGTGCCAGCAGTGCGGAGAGGAAGGAAAAACTGTTTTTT. The chain links TRBV2 to TRBJ1-4; no definite D call. The length of the CDR3 is 13 residues. Germline CDR1 and CDR2: SNHLY and FYNNEI. The V end lost 4 bases, the J end lost 8 bases, and 11 bases lay between the germline ends.